This T cell receptor beta chain is from a study of CD8 T cells in Susac syndrome. The sequenced target, TCR beta, came from blood CD8+ and CD4+ T cells. When the RNA was reverse transcribed, random hexamers were used with an input of 0.5 to 1 ug. Multiplex PCR with immunoSEQ amplified the TCR beta CDR3 across 54 Vbeta and 13 Jbeta. TCRdb reanalysed the immunoSEQ multiplex PCR reads using MiXCR and keeps one entry per CDR3 protein. The data contain about 300,000 distinct CDR3 sequences, 85% of them singletons. The CDR3 loop spans 11 amino acids. The sequence came from a human donor with multiple sclerosis. The rearrangement joins TRBV21-1 to TRBJ1-1. TRBV21-1 is a listed pseudogene. Source material: CD8+ T cells from PBMCs. The CDR3 sequence: CASSIDGEAFF. CDR3 DNA sequence: TGTGCCAGCAGCATCGACGGTGAAGCTTTCTTT.